Listed below are T cell receptor beta chains from one sample, sequenced in a study of shared clonotypes between healthy human individuals. Sequenced by immunoSEQ multiplex PCR; TCRdb stores in-frame clones only, minus some. The table has approximately 2.1 million clones, approximately 95% seen once; the top ten hold 0.3% to 0.4%. The sample consisted of naive CD4+ T cells from PBMCs. These receptors came from a man in his late teens or twenties in good health. Some clones in this sample may be carry-over from other donors' samples. The CDR3 runs from the conserved cysteine through the conserved F or W. The D gene is left open where the match is weak. Rows may omit the clone size; those that give it use once, few, many or a size class.

>NA|TRBV7-2|NA|TRBJ2-7
TGTGCCAGCAGCTTAGCGCAAGGGACCTCCTACGAGCAGTACTTC
CASSLAQGTSYEQYF
>NA|TRBV12-5|NA|TRBJ2-5
TGTGCTAGTGGTTTGCGGGAGACCCAGTACTTC
CASGLRETQYF
>TRBD1|TRBV30|NA|TRBJ2-7
TGTGCCTGGGAAGCCGGGACAGGGGAACGCGAGCAGTACTTC
CAWEAGTGEREQYF
>TRBD1|TRBV4-2|NA|TRBJ2-7
TGTGCCAGCAGCCAAGAGACAGGGGGAAGCGTTTCCTACGAGCAGTACTTC
CASSQETGGSVSYEQYF
>NA|TRBV5-8|NA|TRBJ2-7
TGTGCCAGCAGCTCCTACTACGAGCAGTACTTC
CASSSYYEQYF
>NA|TRBV2|NA|TRBJ1-1
TGTGCCAGCAGTGATTACGGGGGGAACACTGAAGCTTTCTTT
CASSDYGGNTEAFF
>NA|TRBV2|NA|TRBJ1-1
TGTGCCAGCAGTTTATTCGACAGCCGGGCCACTGAAGCTTTCTTT
CASSLFDSRATEAFF
>NA|TRBV28|NA|TRBJ2-2
TGTGCCAGCAGTCGACACAGTGCGAACACCGGGGAGCTGTTTTTT
CASSRHSANTGELFF
>NA|TRBV30|NA|TRBJ1-2
TGTGCCTGGAGGGGGAGTTATAACTATGGCTACACCTTC
CAWRGSYNYGYTF
>NA|TRBV5-1|NA|TRBJ1-2
TGCGCCAGCAGCCCGCCGGGGCGTAACTATGGCTACACCTTC
CASSPPGRNYGYTF
>NA|TRBV28|NA|TRBJ1-3
TGTGCCAGCAGCCATCGTTGGCATCCTGGAAACACCATATATTTT
CASSHRWHPGNTIYF
>NA|TRBV7-3|NA|TRBJ2-1
TGTGCCAGCAGCCGGGATGCCTCCAATGAGCAGTTCTTC
CASSRDASNEQFF
>TRBD2|TRBV7-7|NA|TRBJ2-2
TGTGCCAGCAGCTTAGGCGCGGGGGGTACCGGGGAGCTGTTTTTT
CASSLGAGGTGELFF
>TRBD1|TRBV30|NA|TRBJ1-6
TGTGCCTGGAGTGTAGCGGGACAGCGAAATTCACCCCTCCACTTT
CAWSVAGQRNSPLHF
>NA|TRBV18|NA|TRBJ1-5
TGTGCCAGCTCACCTTTGGACAGCAATCAGCCCCAGCATTTT
CASSPLDSNQPQHF
>NA|TRBV30|NA|TRBJ1-2
TGTGCCTGGATCCGGACTCTACGATCCGGCTACACCTTC
CAWIRTLRSGYTF
>TRBD2|TRBV28|NA|TRBJ2-3
TGTGCCAGCAGTTTAATAGCGGGAGGGACAGATACGCAGTATTTT
CASSLIAGGTDTQYF
>NA|TRBV27|few|TRBJ1-1
TGTGCCAGCAGGACTCCGACAGAAAACACTGAAGCTTTCTTT
CASRTPTENTEAFF
>NA|TRBV15|NA|TRBJ2-7
TGTGCCACCAGCATCCACCGGTTGGGACTTGACGAGCAGTACTTC
CATSIHRLGLDEQYF
>NA|TRBV5-5|once|TRBJ2-7
TGTGCCAGCAGCTTGTTAGGGGGTGGCACCTACGAGCAGTACTTC
CASSLLGGGTYEQYF
>TRBD1|TRBV7-8|NA|TRBJ1-4
TGTGCCAGCAAGAACAGGGGGCCGGGAAAACTGTTTTTT
CASKNRGPGKLFF
>TRBD1|TRBV18|NA|TRBJ2-1
TGTGCCAGCTCACCACGGCAGGGGGCCGGCAATGAGCAGTTCTTC
CASSPRQGAGNEQFF
>NA|TRBV27|NA|TRBJ1-2
TGTGCCAGCATGGGCTACTATGGCTACACCTTC
CASMGYYGYTF
>NA|TRBV29-1|NA|TRBJ2-1
TGCAGCGTTGGTAGGGGGAGCTCCTACAATGAGCAGTTCTTC
CSVGRGSSYNEQFF
>NA|TRBV6-1|NA|TRBJ1-1
TGTGCCAGCAGTGAAGCGGGGAAAATGACTGAAGCTTTCTTT
CASSEAGKMTEAFF
>NA|TRBV28|NA|TRBJ2-3
TGTGCCAGCAGTTTACCCGTGGGGAGCACAGATACGCAGTATTTT
CASSLPVGSTDTQYF
>TRBD2|TRBV2|NA|TRBJ2-3
TGTGCCAGCATCCGGACTAGCGGGAGGGATACGCAGTATTTT
CASIRTSGRDTQYF
>TRBD2|TRBV7-2|NA|TRBJ2-3
TGTGCCAGCATGAGCGGGAGATCTACAGATACGCAGTATTTT
CASMSGRSTDTQYF
>NA|TRBV7-9|NA|TRBJ1-1
TGTGCCAGCAGCTTAGGACAGTCGGTCGGAGCTTTCTTT
CASSLGQSVGAFF
>NA|TRBV6-4|NA|TRBJ1-5
TGTGCCAGCAGTGATCCTCAGCCCCAGCATTTT
CASSDPQPQHF
>TRBD1|TRBV10-3|NA|TRBJ2-7
TGTGCCATCAGTGGGGACAGGTTACGGGAGCAGTACTTC
CAISGDRLREQYF
>NA|TRBV27|NA|TRBJ2-7
TGTGCCAGCAGTTCGGACTGGCAGCTCTACGAGCAGTACTTC
CASSSDWQLYEQYF
>NA|TRBV6-1|NA|TRBJ2-2
TGTGCCAGCAGTGAAGTGATTTGGAGCACCGGGGAGCTGTTTTTT
CASSEVIWSTGELFF
>NA|TRBV27|NA|TRBJ2-2
TGTGCCAGCAGTTTCCAGGGGGGATCGGGCGGGGAGCTGTTTTTT
CASSFQGGSGGELFF
>NA|TRBV5-1|few|TRBJ1-1
TGCGCCAGCAGCTTCCTGGACCCTAAGGAGGCTTTCTTT
CASSFLDPKEAFF
>TRBD2|TRBV28|NA|TRBJ2-7
TGTGCCAGCAGCCTGGGGCTAGCGGGAGTTGGCGAGCAGTACTTC
CASSLGLAGVGEQYF
>NA|TRBV5-1|NA|TRBJ2-1
TGCGCCAGCAGCGAGAATCCAGCGGTCAACAATGAGCAGTTCTTC
CASSENPAVNNEQFF
>NA|TRBV7-9|NA|TRBJ2-3
TGTGCCAGCAGCTTAGGGGTCGGGGATACGCAGTATTTT
CASSLGVGDTQYF
>NA|TRBV28|once|TRBJ2-5
TGTGCCAGCAGTACTCGACAGACCCAAGAGACCCAGTACTTC
CASSTRQTQETQYF
>NA|TRBV10-1|NA|TRBJ2-1
TGCGCCAGCAGCCCCGCTAGCAATCCCTACAATGAGCAGTTCTTC
CASSPASNPYNEQFF
>NA|TRBV7-8|NA|TRBJ2-7
TGTGCCAGCAGCCCAAGAGGGTCGGCCTACGAGCAGTACTTC
CASSPRGSAYEQYF
>NA|TRBV2|NA|TRBJ2-1
TGTGCCAGCAGTGCGGACTGGGCCTACAATGAGCAGTTCTTC
CASSADWAYNEQFF
>NA|TRBV28|NA|TRBJ2-7
TGTGCCAGCAGCCCCACCCCCAGCGAGTACGAGCAGTACTTC
CASSPTPSEYEQYF
>TRBD1|TRBV18|few|TRBJ2-7
TGTGCCAGCTCACCGGGACAGGGACCCTACGAGCAGTACTTC
CASSPGQGPYEQYF
>TRBD2|TRBV7-9|NA|TRBJ2-5
TGTGCCAGCAGCTCACTCGGGACTAGCGGGAAGGAGACCCAGTACTTC
CASSSLGTSGKETQYF
>NA|TRBV30|NA|TRBJ2-1
TGTGCCTGGAGTTTATCTCTAACGGGGCGCTCCTACAATGAGCAGTTCTTC
CAWSLSLTGRSYNEQFF